The subject of this entry is one TCR beta chain. Its binding antigen is unknown. Per-base quality was not reported, and no clone a single base away is much larger than it. The immunoSEQ Assay, a bias-controlled multiplex PCR, was used to amplify TCRbeta CDR3 regions from genomic DNA. In the authors' own workflow: The number of nucleated cells in each sample was estimated from the amplification of reference gene primers within the assay. To quantify the absolute abundance of each unique TCRbeta CDR3 rearrangement, sequence reads were collapsed and filtered. For each sample, productive Simpson clonality was calculated by taking the square root of Simpson's diversity index across productive rearrangements. What TCRdb holds here is the immuneACCESS table cut down to in-frame rearrangements. Part of the clones is not present; checked against another copy, under half of the missing clones reflect an unresolved V gene, and the others are unexplained. D and trimming were read from the DNA, whereas the V and J calls and clone size are those reported in that table. Across this sample there are about 68,000 clones, with 80% to 90% seen only once. Approximately 7.4% of the sample goes to the ten largest clones.

These data originate in a study of blood T cell repertoires in COVID-19 (dated by TCRdb to 2018 to 2021). Some background on the complete study: Samples covering the acute and convalescent phases of COVID-19 were provided by collaborators in the United States, Italy and Spain. The material from the prospective study consisted of cDNA or gDNA derived from T cells, B-cell-depleted T cells, or PBMCs. The repertoires were released in a freely available public database meant as a resource for research on the immune response to SARS-CoV-2. The samples were drawn from two sources: the first 160 participants of the ongoing ImmuneRACE study, and about 1,300 subjects contributed by 6 global collaborators. Sample metadata almost always included a de-identified subject ID, COVID-19 status, age in years and sex. Deeply sampled blood TCRbeta repertoires from subjects exposed to, actively infected with, or recovered from COVID-19 were included in the dataset. Where available, HLA class I and class II types were obtained from metadata supplied by the sample provider rather than from assay-based typing.

Whole blood was collected in K2EDTA tubes by collaborating institutions according to the institutions' own protocols. For TCRbeta analysis, collaborator samples were shipped as frozen whole blood, as isolated PBMCs, or as DNA extracted from either sample type. Beyond this particular receptor, the publication reports: The amount of clinical and demographic metadata varied by source and participant and was provided uncurated.

The TCR sequence derives from a man aged 45-65 years with active COVID-19. Material: peripheral blood.

The nucleotide sequence is TGCGCCAGCAGCCAAGATTACCGGGGGAACACAGTTTATAGGATGAACACTGAAGCTTTCTTT. Its product reads: CASSQDYRGNTVYRMNTEAFF. The rearranged chain carries TRBV4-3 and TRBJ1-1, with a weak D call of TRBD1 (5 bases match). There are 21 amino acids in the CDR3, from cysteine to phenylalanine inclusive. Left in the record is the CDR3 DNA by itself, 63 bases read in frame from the first base. Sequences LGHNA (CDR1) and YSLEER (CDR2) are obtained from the germline V gene. V was cut back by 0 bases and J by 0 bases, leaving a gap of 26 bases between them.